Reported below is one TCR beta chain. The antigen remains undetermined. The data stem from a study of T-cell reconstitution after alpha-beta-depleted transplantation in children. Study-level findings and limits: Reports say that about two months after transplant, the alpha-beta T cells came out of several hundred graft clones that had expanded. At day 60, the high TCRbeta diversity found in some patients originated from recipient T cells and thymic progenitors that had survived.

Using unique molecular identifiers, the investigators prepared the TCRbeta library. Using its own MiXCR run on the PCR reads, TCRdb lists one record per CDR3 protein. There are approximately 220,000 distinct CDR3 sequences in the sample; about a sixth occur only once, and 40% to 50% lies in the top ten. With 1 base removed from V and 0 bases from J, the gap between germline ends came to 9 bases. The CDR3 runs 15 residues. Germline-derived CDR1 and CDR2 are LNHDA and SQIVND (reference sequence). This TCR was sampled from a male patient under 10 years old who had a stem cell transplant for acute lymphoblastic leukemia, so the T cells may come from the graft donor. The chain joins TRBV19 to TRBJ2-5, with D maybe TRBD2 (6 bases). This specimen consisted of PBMCs, mostly from graft donor cells, obtained 360 days after TCRalphabeta/CD19-depleted stem cell transplant. In nucleotides, the CDR3 is TGTGCCAGTAGTATAGGTAGCGGAAACCAAGAGACCCAGTACTTC. Translated: CASSIGSGNQETQYF.